Listed below are T cell receptor beta chains from one sample, sequenced in a study of post-analysis software for immune sequencing data. In TCRdb, the PCR reads were re-called with MiXCR into one record per CDR3 protein. The table lists roughly 600,000 distinct CDR3 sequences, around 47% of them singletons, with roughly 1.8% in the top ten. Sequencing used blood. These receptors came from a girl aged 10-17 years with multiple sclerosis. The CDR3 runs from the conserved cysteine through the conserved F or W. Each record gives: D gene, V gene, J gene, CDR3 length, clone size, CDR3 DNA, CDR3 protein. A D gene is named only where the DNA matches it firmly. Clone sizes are given selectively: once, few, many, or a class where the clone is expanded.

NA	TRBV28	TRBJ2-1	12	NA	TGTGCCAGCACCAACCTCAGGGATGAGCAGTTCTTC	CASTNLRDEQFF
NA	TRBV30	TRBJ2-5	9	NA	TGTGCCTGGAGTTGGGAGCAGTACTTC	CAWSWEQYF
NA	TRBV5-1	TRBJ1-2	13	few	TGCGCCAGCAGCGATGGGACGGACTATGGCTACACCTTC	CASSDGTDYGYTF
NA	TRBV12-3/TRBV12-4	TRBJ1-1	15	few	TGTGCCAGCAGTTTAGGTGGAGGAGCGGGCACTGAAGCTTTCTTT	CASSLGGGAGTEAFF
TRBD2	TRBV20-1	TRBJ2-5	13	NA	TGCAGTGTTAATTCAGCGGGAGAAGAGACCCAGTACTTC	CSVNSAGEETQYF
TRBD1	TRBV7-9	TRBJ1-2	15	few	TGTGCCAGCAGCGGCTGGACAGGGGAAAAAGACGGCTACACCTTC	CASSGWTGEKDGYTF
NA	TRBV29-1	TRBJ1-2	12	NA	TGCAGCGTATGGACCGAACCTTATGGCTACACCTTC	CSVWTEPYGYTF
NA	TRBV12-3/TRBV12-4	TRBJ1-3	15	NA	TGTGCCAGCAGTTTAGGAAGTCAGGGGAGGAACACCATATATTTT	CASSLGSQGRNTIYF
TRBD2	TRBV29-1	TRBJ2-7	17	NA	TGCAGCGTTGAAGGCGGGACTAGCGGGGTCCCTTATGGCGAGCAGTACTTC	CSVEGGTSGVPYGEQYF
NA	TRBV4-1	TRBJ1-5	18	NA	TGCGCCAGCAGCCAAGATCCCCAGGAGGTAACTAGCAATCAGCCCCAGCATTTT	CASSQDPQEVTSNQPQHF
NA	TRBV6-5	TRBJ1-1	11	once	TGTGCCAGCAGCACTGAGCCGGACGCTTTCTTT	CASSTEPDAFF
TRBD1	TRBV12-3/TRBV12-4	TRBJ2-3	13	NA	TGTGCCAGCAGTCGATACAGGGGAGATACGCAGTATTTT	CASSRYRGDTQYF
NA	TRBV10-2	TRBJ1-4	11	NA	TGCGCCAGCAGTTGGGATGAAAAACTGTTTTTT	CASSWDEKLFF
NA	TRBV6-2/TRBV6-3	TRBJ2-7	13	NA	TGTGCCAGCAGTTACTCGATGGCGGGCCCCCAGTACTTC	CASSYSMAGPQYF
TRBD1	TRBV4-1	TRBJ1-1	16	NA	TGCGCCAGCAGCCAAGATATCGTCAGGGGGCCCACTGAAGCTTTCTTT	CASSQDIVRGPTEAFF
NA	TRBV5-6	TRBJ2-7	14	NA	TGTGCCAGCAGCTTTGCGGAAGGAGCCTACGAGCAGTACTTC	CASSFAEGAYEQYF
TRBD2	TRBV7-9	TRBJ2-3	14	NA	TGTGCCAACTATATAGCGGGGGGCACAGATACGCAGTATTTT	CANYIAGGTDTQYF
NA	TRBV20-1	TRBJ2-5	14	NA	TGCAGTGCAACCCCGGCACGGTACCAAGAGACCCAGTACTTC	CSATPARYQETQYF
NA	TRBV2	TRBJ2-3	13	NA	TGTGCCAGCTTTGCAGGGTTCACAGATACGCAGTATTTT	CASFAGFTDTQYF
NA	TRBV6-1	TRBJ1-6	13	NA	TGTGCCACCCACAGGGTCGAGAGTTCACCCCTCCACTTT	CATHRVESSPLHF
TRBD1	TRBV6-1	TRBJ2-7	13	NA	TGTGCCAGCGTTCGACAGGGGATCGACGAGCAGTACTTC	CASVRQGIDEQYF
NA	TRBV21-1	TRBJ2-7	19	NA	TGTGCCAGCAGCAAATTTTTCGGCGGGGCGCCCGAGGGCTCCTACGAGCAGTACTTC	CASSKFFGGAPEGSYEQYF
NA	TRBV4-2	TRBJ2-6	18	NA	TGTGCCAGCAGCCAAGGACTGGACGGCACCTCTGGGGCCAACGTCCTGACTTTC	CASSQGLDGTSGANVLTF
NA	TRBV29-1	TRBJ2-6	15	many	TGCAGCAGCAGAGATACCTCATCTGGGGCCAACGTCCTGACTTTC	CSSRDTSSGANVLTF
TRBD1	TRBV12-3/TRBV12-4	TRBJ2-5	15	NA	TGTGCCAGCAGTTTGTACAGGGGGCGCCAAGATGAGCAGTACTTC	CASSLYRGRQDEQYF
NA	TRBV18	TRBJ2-7	14	few	TGTGCCAGCTCACCTAACCCGAGCTCCTACGAGCAGTACTTC	CASSPNPSSYEQYF
NA	TRBV29-1	TRBJ1-2	14	NA	TGCAGCGTTGAAGAACCCGGGCTCCTAGGGGGCTACACCTTC	CSVEEPGLLGGYTF
TRBD1	TRBV7-9	TRBJ1-2	14	once	TGTGCCAGCAGCGGGACAGAATACTATGGTGGCTACACCTTC	CASSGTEYYGGYTF
NA	TRBV24-1	TRBJ1-2	16	NA	TGTGCCACCAGTGGTCTCCTGCGGGCAGCCCTAGGAGGCTACACCTTC	CATSGLLRAALGGYTF
NA	TRBV12-3/TRBV12-4	TRBJ2-7	16	NA	TGTGCCAGCAGTTTCCCCAACAGATTTATAGCCTACGAGCAGTACTTC	CASSFPNRFIAYEQYF
NA	TRBV2	TRBJ2-5	14	NA	TGTGCCAGCCGTCAGGGTTTCGGACAAGAGACCCAGTACTTC	CASRQGFGQETQYF
NA	TRBV6-1	TRBJ1-1	14	NA	TGTGCCTGCCTGCGGGGCGCCGTGAACACTGAAGCTTTCTTT	CACLRGAVNTEAFF
TRBD2	TRBV25-1	TRBJ2-7	13	once	TGTGCCAGCAAGAAAAGCGGGAGCGGCATTCGGTACTTC	CASKKSGSGIRYF
TRBD1	TRBV7-9	TRBJ1-2	14	NA	TGTGCCAGCAGCGGCCGGGACAGGGGGCTTGGCTACACCTTC	CASSGRDRGLGYTF
TRBD1	TRBV12-3/TRBV12-4	TRBJ2-7	16	few	TGTGCCAGCAGTAAAGGGACAGCCACTATCTCCTACGAGCAGTACTTC	CASSKGTATISYEQYF
TRBD2	TRBV5-1	TRBJ2-7	16	few	TGCGCCAGCAGCTTGGTACTAGCGGGGGGCTACAATGAGCAGTACTTC	CASSLVLAGGYNEQYF
NA	TRBV27	TRBJ1-3	15	few	TGTGCCAGCACCGCATTGGGGGGCTCTGGAAACACCATATATTTT	CASTALGGSGNTIYF
NA	TRBV6-5	TRBJ1-2	13	few	TGTGCCAGCAGCCGCCTAGCTCCTACTGGCTACACCTTC	CASSRLAPTGYTF
TRBD1	TRBV7-8	TRBJ2-3	13	NA	TGTGCCGAGGCAGGGGGCGTTAAAGATACGCAGTATTTT	CAEAGGVKDTQYF
NA	TRBV15	TRBJ2-5	14	NA	TGTGCCACCAGCCCCCTCGGGTTACTCAACACCCAGTACTTC	CATSPLGLLNTQYF